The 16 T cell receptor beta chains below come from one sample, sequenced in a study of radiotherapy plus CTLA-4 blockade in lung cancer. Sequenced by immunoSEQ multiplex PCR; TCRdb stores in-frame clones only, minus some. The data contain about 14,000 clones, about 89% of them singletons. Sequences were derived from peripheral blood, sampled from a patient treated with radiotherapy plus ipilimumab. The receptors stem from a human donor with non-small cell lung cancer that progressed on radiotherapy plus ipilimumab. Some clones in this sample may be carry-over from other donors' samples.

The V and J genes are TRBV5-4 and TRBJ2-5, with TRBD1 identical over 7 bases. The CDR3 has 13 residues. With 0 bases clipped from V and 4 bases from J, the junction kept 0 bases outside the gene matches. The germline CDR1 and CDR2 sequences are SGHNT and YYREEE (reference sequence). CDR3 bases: TGTGCCAGCAGCTTGGAGGGGGCAGAGACCCAGTACTTC. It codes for CASSLEGAETQYF.

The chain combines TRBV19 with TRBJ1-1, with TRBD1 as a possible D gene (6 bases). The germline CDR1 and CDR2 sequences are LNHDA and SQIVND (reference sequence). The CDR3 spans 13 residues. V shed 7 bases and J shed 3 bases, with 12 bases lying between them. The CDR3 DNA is TGTGCCAGTATTAACAGGGTCCACACTGAAGCTTTCTTT. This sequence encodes CASINRVHTEAFF.

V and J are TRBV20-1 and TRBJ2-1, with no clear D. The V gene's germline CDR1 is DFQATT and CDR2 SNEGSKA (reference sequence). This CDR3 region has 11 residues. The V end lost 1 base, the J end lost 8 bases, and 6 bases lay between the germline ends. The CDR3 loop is CSARAGDEQFF. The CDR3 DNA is TGCAGTGCTAGAGCTGGAGATGAGCAGTTCTTC.

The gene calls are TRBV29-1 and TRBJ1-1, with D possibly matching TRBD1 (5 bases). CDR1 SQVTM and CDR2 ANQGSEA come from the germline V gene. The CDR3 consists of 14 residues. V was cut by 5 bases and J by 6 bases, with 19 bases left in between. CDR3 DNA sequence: TGCAGCGTTCTTTCCGGGGGGTGGGGATCTGAAGCTTTCTTT. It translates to CSVLSGGWGSEAFF.

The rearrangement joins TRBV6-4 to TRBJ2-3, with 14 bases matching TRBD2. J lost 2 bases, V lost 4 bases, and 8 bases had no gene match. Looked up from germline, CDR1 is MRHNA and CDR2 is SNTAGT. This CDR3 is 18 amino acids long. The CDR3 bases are TGTGCCAGCAGTGGCCCCGGGACTAGCGGGAGTATCACAGATACGCAGTATTTT. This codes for CASSGPGTSGSITDTQYF.

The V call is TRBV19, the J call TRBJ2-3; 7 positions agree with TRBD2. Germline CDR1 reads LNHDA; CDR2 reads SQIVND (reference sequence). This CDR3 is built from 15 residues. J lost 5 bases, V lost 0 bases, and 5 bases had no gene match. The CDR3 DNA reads TGTGCCAGTAGTATAGATAGAGCTAGCGGAGATACGCAGTATTTT. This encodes CASSIDRASGDTQYF.

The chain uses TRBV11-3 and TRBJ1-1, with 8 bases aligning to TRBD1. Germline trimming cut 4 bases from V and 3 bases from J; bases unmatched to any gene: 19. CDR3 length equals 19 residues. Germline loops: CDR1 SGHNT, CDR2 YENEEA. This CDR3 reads CASSSPGQEITAHYTEAFF. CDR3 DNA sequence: TGTGCCAGCAGCTCACCGGGACAGGAGATTACAGCCCATTACACTGAAGCTTTCTTT.

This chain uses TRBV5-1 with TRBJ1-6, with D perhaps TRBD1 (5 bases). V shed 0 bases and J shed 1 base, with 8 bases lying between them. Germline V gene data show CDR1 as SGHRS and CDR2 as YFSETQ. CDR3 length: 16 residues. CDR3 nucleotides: TGCGCCAGCAGCTTGGAGTCAGGGTCCTATAATTCACCCCTCCACTTT. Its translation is CASSLESGSYNSPLHF.

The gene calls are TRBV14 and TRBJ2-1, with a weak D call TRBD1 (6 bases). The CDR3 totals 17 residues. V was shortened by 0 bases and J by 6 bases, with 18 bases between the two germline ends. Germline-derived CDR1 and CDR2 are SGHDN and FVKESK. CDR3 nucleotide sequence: TGTGCCAGCAGCCAAGACCCTATCCAGGGGTTGGGCAATGAGCAGTTCTTC. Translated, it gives CASSQDPIQGLGNEQFF.

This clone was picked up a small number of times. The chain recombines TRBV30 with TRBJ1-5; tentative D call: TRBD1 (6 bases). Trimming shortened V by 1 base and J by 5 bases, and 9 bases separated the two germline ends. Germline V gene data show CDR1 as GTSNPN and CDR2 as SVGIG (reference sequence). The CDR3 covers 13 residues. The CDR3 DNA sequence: TGTGCCTGGAGTGCGCAGGGGTATCAGCCCCAGCATTTT. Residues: CAWSAQGYQPQHF.

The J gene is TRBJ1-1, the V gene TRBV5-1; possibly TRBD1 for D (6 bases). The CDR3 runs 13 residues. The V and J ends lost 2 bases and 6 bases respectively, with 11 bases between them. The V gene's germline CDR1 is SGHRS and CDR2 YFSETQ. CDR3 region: CASSLQGSAEAFF. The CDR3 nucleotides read TGCGCCAGCAGCTTACAGGGATCAGCTGAAGCTTTCTTT.

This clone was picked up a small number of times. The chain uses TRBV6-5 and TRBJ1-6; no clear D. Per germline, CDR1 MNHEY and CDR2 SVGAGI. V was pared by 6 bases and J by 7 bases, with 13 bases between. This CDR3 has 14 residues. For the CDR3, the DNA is TGTGCCAGCAGGGGCGGGGAGTGGAATTCACCCCTCCACTTT. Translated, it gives CASRGGEWNSPLHF.

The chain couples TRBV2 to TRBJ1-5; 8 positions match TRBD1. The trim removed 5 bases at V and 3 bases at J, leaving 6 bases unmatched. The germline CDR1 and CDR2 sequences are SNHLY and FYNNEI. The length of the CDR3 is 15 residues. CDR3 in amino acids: CASSLGQASNQPQHF. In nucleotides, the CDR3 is TGTGCCAGCAGTTTGGGACAGGCCTCCAATCAGCCCCAGCATTTT. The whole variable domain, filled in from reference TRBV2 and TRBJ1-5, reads EPEVTQTPSHQVTQMGQEVILRCVPISNHLYFYWYRQILGQKVEFLVSFYNNEISEKSEIFDDQFSVERPDGSNFTLKIRSTKLEDSAMYFCASSLGQASNQPQHFGDGTRLSIL.

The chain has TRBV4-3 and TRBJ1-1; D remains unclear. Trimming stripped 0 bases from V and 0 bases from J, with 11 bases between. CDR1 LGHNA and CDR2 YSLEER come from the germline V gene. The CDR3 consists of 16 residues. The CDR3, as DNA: TGCGCCAGCAGCCAAGATTCCGGCAGGATGAACACTGAAGCTTTCTTT. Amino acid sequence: CASSQDSGRMNTEAFF.

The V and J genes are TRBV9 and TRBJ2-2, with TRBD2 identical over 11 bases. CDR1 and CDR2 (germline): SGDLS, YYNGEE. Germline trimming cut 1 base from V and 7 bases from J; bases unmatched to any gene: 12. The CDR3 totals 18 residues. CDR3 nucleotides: TGTGCCAGCAGCGTAAAGACCTTACTAGCGGGAGTAATCGGGGAGCTGTTTTTT. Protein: CASSVKTLLAGVIGELFF.

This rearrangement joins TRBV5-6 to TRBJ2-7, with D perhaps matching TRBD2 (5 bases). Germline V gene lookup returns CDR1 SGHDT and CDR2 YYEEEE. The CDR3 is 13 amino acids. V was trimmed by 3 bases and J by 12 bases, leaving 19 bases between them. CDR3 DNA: TGTGCCAGCAGCTCCCCTGGACTGCCCCTTCTGTACTTC. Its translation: CASSSPGLPLLYF.